Described below is a single TCR beta chain sequence and its context. The antigen remains undetermined. This specimen belongs to a study of PD-1 blockade in classical Hodgkin lymphoma. Produced via immunoSEQ multiplex PCR; TCRdb's table is partial and in-frame only. The table includes roughly 20,000 clones, 76% detected once. Stated time point: cycle 4 day 1 (C4D1), after 6 weeks of nivolumab. Each and every patient relapsed after autologous stem cell transplantation, and patients got differing brentuximab vedotin exposure. Complete response, partial response or progressive disease were the best responses. Study-wide points: Baseline diversity resembling that of newly diagnosed patients was seen in complete responders. In CD4+ cells, TCR diversity went up significantly by C4D1, but in CD8+ cells it did not. Healthy donors reportedly exceeded newly diagnosed patients in baseline TCR diversity.

Germline CDR1 MNHNY, CDR2 SVGAGI (reference sequence). V lost 5 bases to trimming and J lost 0 bases; unmatched junction nucleotides: 6. The CDR3 runs to 16 residues. This rearrangement joins TRBV6-6 to TRBJ2-7, with TRBD2 identical over 11 bases. This receptor was obtained from a human donor with classical Hodgkin lymphoma. The sequenced sample was peripheral blood mononuclear cells (PBMCs), obtained before the fourth cycle of nivolumab. This CDR3 reads CASSTGTSGHSYEQYF. CDR3 bases: TGTGCCAGCAGTACCGGGACTAGCGGCCACTCCTACGAGCAGTACTTC.